Following are 19 T cell receptor beta chains from one sample sequenced in a study of memory CD4+ T cells and cytomegalovirus serostatus. The sort gate was single viable CD3+CD4+CD8-CD45RO+ cells for memory CD4+ T cells. Generated by immunoSEQ multiplex PCR, the TCRdb table keeps only in-frame clones and is missing some. The sample has around 54,000 clones, roughly 77% seen once. Sequencing was done on a sample of memory CD4+ T cells from blood. The receptors stem from an adult in good health and CMV-seropositive.

The rearrangement links TRBV6-6 to TRBJ2-1; no clear D gene. Germline lookup yields CDR1 MNHNY and CDR2 SVGAGI (reference sequence). The CDR3 covers 12 residues. V dropped 7 bases and J dropped 7 bases, with 11 bases sitting between them. In DNA form, the CDR3 reads TGTGCCAGCACTGAATATAGGAATGAGCAGTTCTTC. Translating it yields CASTEYRNEQFF.

This clone was recorded only once. V usage is TRBV27 and J usage is TRBJ1-2; no definite D call. The germline CDR1 and CDR2 sequences are MNHEY and SMNVEV (reference sequence). V lost 6 bases, J lost 5 bases, and 13 bases lay in between. There are 13 residues in the CDR3. CDR3 sequence reads: CASSPNEAYGYTF. The CDR3 DNA follows: TGTGCCAGCAGCCCAAACGAGGCGTATGGCTACACCTTC.

The sample holds one count of this clone. The V gene is TRBV5-1, the J gene TRBJ2-3, with D uncertain. The V end lost 0 bases, the J end lost 1 base, and 6 bases lay between the germline ends. This CDR3 region has 14 residues. Germline CDR1 and CDR2: SGHRS and YFSETQ. Here the CDR3 DNA reads TGCGCCAGCAGCTTGGGGCTAGGCACAGATACGCAGTATTTT. It is translated as CASSLGLGTDTQYF.

This clone was detected only a few times. The V gene is TRBV6-5, the J gene TRBJ1-1; tentative D call: TRBD1 (5 bases). Germline assignment: CDR1 MNHEY and CDR2 SVGAGI. CDR3 length: 12 amino acids. The V and J ends lost 7 bases and 10 bases respectively, with 16 bases between them. The CDR3: CASKNGGERAFF. The CDR3 coding sequence is TGTGCCAGCAAGAACGGGGGGGAGCGAGCTTTCTTT.

This clone has just one count. This chain uses TRBV5-4 with TRBJ1-5, with TRBD1 matching 7 bases. The CDR3 has 14 residues. CDR1 and CDR2 (germline): SGHNT, YYREEE (reference sequence). V gave up 4 bases and J gave up 4 bases; unmatched junction bases: 5. CDR3 nucleotide sequence: TGTGCCAGCAGCCGACAGGGCGCAAATCAGCCCCAGCATTTT. This codes for CASSRQGANQPQHF. The full variable domain, completed using reference TRBV5-4 and TRBJ1-5, is ETGVTQSPTHLIKTRGQQVTLRCSSQSGHNTVSWYQQALGQGPQFIFQYYREEENGRGNFPPRFSGLQFPNYSSELNVNALELDDSALYLCASSRQGANQPQHFGDGTRLSIL.

The rearrangement uses TRBV7-9 and TRBJ2-1, with D possibly matching TRBD2 (5 bases). V lost 2 bases, J lost 10 bases, and 15 bases lay in between. The CDR3 extends over 14 amino acids. Germline-derived CDR1 and CDR2 are SEHNR and FQNEAQ (reference sequence). CDR3 loop: CASSLLGGIGEQFF. DNA for the CDR3: TGTGCCAGCAGCTTATTAGGAGGAATAGGGGAGCAGTTCTTC. Based on the CDR3 plus reference TRBV7-9 and TRBJ2-1, the full variable domain is DTGVSQNPRHKITKRGQNVTFRCDPISEHNRLYWYRQTLGQGPEFLTYFQNEAQLEKSRLLSDRFSAERPKGSFSTLEIQRTEQGDSAMYLCASSLLGGIGEQFFGPGTRLTVL.

This chain joins TRBV30 and TRBJ2-2; 8 bases fit TRBD2. V gave up 2 bases and J gave up 4 bases; unmatched junction bases: 6. This CDR3 spans 15 amino acids. Germline V lookup: CDR1 GTSNPN, CDR2 SVGIG (reference sequence). CDR3: CAWSQSGRGTGELFF. The DNA of the CDR3 is TGTGCCTGGAGTCAGAGCGGGAGAGGCACCGGGGAGCTGTTTTTT.

The rearrangement uses TRBV7-2 and TRBJ2-7; 8 positions agree with TRBD2. CDR3 length: 14 residues. Germline V gene sequence: CDR1 SGHTA, CDR2 FQGNSA. J was trimmed by 2 bases and V by 0 bases; bases with no gene match: 0. CDR3 protein: CASSLAAGAYEQYF. The CDR3 DNA reads TGTGCCAGCAGCTTAGCAGCGGGGGCCTACGAGCAGTACTTC. Drawing the rest from reference TRBV7-2 and TRBJ2-7, the complete variable domain is GAGVSQSPSNKVTEKGKDVELRCDPISGHTALYWYRQSLGQGLEFLIYFQGNSAPDKSGLPSDRFSAERTGGSVSTLTIQRTQQEDSAVYLCASSLAAGAYEQYFGPGTRLTVT.

The chain employs TRBV29-1 and TRBJ2-1; possibly TRBD1 for D (6 bases). Germline V gives CDR1 SQVTM, CDR2 ANQGSEA. This CDR3 is built from 11 residues. Trimming left V 7 bases short and J 9 bases short, with 13 bases between. The CDR3 DNA reads TGCAGCGCTTGGACAGAAATTGAGCAGTTCTTC. Encoded protein: CSAWTEIEQFF.

The chain carries TRBV5-6 and TRBJ2-5, with D possibly matching TRBD2 (5 bases). This CDR3 has 14 amino acids. Deletions cut 0 bases from V and 4 bases from J, with 10 bases between. From germline, CDR1 is SGHDT and CDR2 YYEEEE. CDR3: CASSLVAGRETQYF. DNA for the CDR3: TGTGCCAGCAGCTTGGTGGCGGGCCGAGAGACCCAGTACTTC.

V usage is TRBV10-2 and J usage is TRBJ2-7; 9 bases align to TRBD1. V dropped 7 bases and J dropped 0; count of bases not matched to a gene: 13. CDR1 and CDR2 (germline): WSHSY, SAAADI. The CDR3 spans 17 residues. CDR3 sequence: CASKGLGDRADSYEQYF. CDR3 bases: TGCGCCAGCAAGGGTCTCGGGGACAGGGCGGACTCCTACGAGCAGTACTTC.

This clone appeared a single time. The V and J genes are TRBV20-1 and TRBJ2-7; D not resolved. The CDR3 is made up of 10 amino acids. Germline-derived CDR1 and CDR2 are DFQATT and SNEGSKA (reference sequence). The CDR3 nucleotides read TGCAGCCCGACGAATATCGAGCAGTACTTC. Translating it yields CSPTNIEQYF.

The CDR3 reads CASRIDRNQPQHF. The CDR3 coding sequence is TGCGCCAGCAGGATAGACAGAAATCAGCCCCAGCATTTT. This chain links TRBV10-2 with TRBJ1-5, with D possibly being TRBD1 (5 bases). CDR3 length equals 13 residues. The germline gives CDR1 WSHSY, CDR2 SAAADI. The V end was cut by 6 bases, the J end by 4 bases, with 10 bases between.

The rearrangement joins TRBV18 to TRBJ2-3; D is perhaps TRBD2 (5 bases). This CDR3 has 16 residues. CDR1 is KGHSH, CDR2 LQKENI, per germline. V lost 1 base to trimming and J lost 6 bases, with 17 bases between them. CDR3 coding DNA: TGTGCCAGCTCACCACAGGGTAACACAGCGGCTGATACGCAGTATTTT. Translated, it gives CASSPQGNTAADTQYF.

This chain uses TRBV9 with TRBJ1-2; TRBD1 might be the D (6 bases). The germline CDR1 and CDR2 sequences are SGDLS and YYNGEE. This CDR3 has 14 amino acids. The germline V and J ends were trimmed by 3 bases and 4 bases, with 13 bases remaining between them. Written as DNA, the CDR3 is TGTGCCAGCAGCGGAAAACAGGGAGTCTATGGCTACACCTTC. Residues: CASSGKQGVYGYTF. The variable domain in full, completed from reference TRBV9 and TRBJ1-2, reads DSGVTQTPKHLITATGQRVTLRCSPRSGDLSVYWYQQSLDQGLQFLIQYYNGEERAKGNILERFSAQQFPDLHSELNLSSLELGDSALYFCASSGKQGVYGYTFGSGTRLTVV.

The chain joins TRBV2 to TRBJ2-7, with 8 bases identical to TRBD1. The germline V gene encodes CDR1 SNHLY and CDR2 FYNNEI. This CDR3 region has 12 residues. The junction had 3 bases not matched to a gene; V was cut back by 5 bases and J by 6 bases. In nucleotides, the CDR3 is TGTGCCAGCAGTCTACAGGGGGGCGAGCAGTACTTC. This codes for CASSLQGGEQYF.

This clone was counted a few times. The chain combines TRBV15 with TRBJ1-5; a weak D match, TRBD1 (6 bases). Germline V gene lookup returns CDR1 LNHNV and CDR2 YYDKDF (reference sequence). V lost 3 bases and J 0 bases, leaving 15 bases between the germline ends. The CDR3 spans 17 residues. CDR3 region: CATSRGQGADSNQPQHF. CDR3 bases: TGTGCCACCAGCAGGGGACAAGGGGCAGATAGCAATCAGCCCCAGCATTTT.

This chain links TRBV7-8 with TRBJ2-5, with D possibly being TRBD2 (5 bases). The CDR3 spans 14 residues. CDR1 and CDR2 from the germline V gene are SGHVS and FQNEAQ. The V end was cut by 5 bases, the J end by 5 bases, with 15 bases between. The CDR3 region is CASSLRIRGETQYF. CDR3 DNA sequence: TGTGCCAGCAGCCTCCGGATCCGAGGGGAGACCCAGTACTTC.

The chain recombines TRBV10-3 with TRBJ2-1, with TRBD2 as a possible D gene (5 bases). The CDR3 has 11 residues. V was trimmed by 2 bases and J by 9 bases, leaving 5 bases between them. The germline gives CDR1 ENHRY, CDR2 SYGVKD. The CDR3 sequence is CAISETSEQFF. CDR3 in DNA: TGTGCCATCAGTGAGACTAGTGAGCAGTTCTTC.